This is a list of T cell receptor beta chains from one sample in a study of blood T cell repertoires in COVID-19. Clones were read by immunoSEQ multiplex PCR, and TCRdb kept only the in-frame ones, dropping some. This sample has 100,000 to 150,000 clones, with roughly 91% found just once. Sequencing was done on a sample of peripheral blood. The source of these receptors is a man between 60 and 70 years old with COVID-19, enrolled during active disease. The CDR3 runs from the conserved cysteine through the conserved F or W. Each record gives: V gene, clone size, D gene, CDR3 length, J gene, CDR3 DNA, CDR3 protein. D genes are given only for firm matches. Size values are once, few and many counts, or a class for expanded clones, and some rows have none.

v_call: TRBV6-6
clone_size: -
d_call: -
cdr3_length: 14
j_call: TRBJ2-7
cdr3_nt: TGTGCCAGCAGTTACGGAGGGGGGGACTACGAGCAGTACTTC
cdr3_aa: CASSYGGGDYEQYF

v_call: TRBV6-2/TRBV6-3
clone_size: -
d_call: TRBD1
cdr3_length: 16
j_call: TRBJ2-7
cdr3_nt: TGTGCCAGCAGCCCGGGGCGGGGACAGGGTCTCTACGAGCAGTACTTC
cdr3_aa: CASSPGRGQGLYEQYF

v_call: TRBV24-1
clone_size: -
d_call: TRBD1
cdr3_length: 15
j_call: TRBJ2-7
cdr3_nt: TGTGCCACCAGTGACACCACTACAGGGGGGCGCGAGCAGTACTTC
cdr3_aa: CATSDTTTGGREQYF

v_call: TRBV4-2
clone_size: -
d_call: -
cdr3_length: 14
j_call: TRBJ1-2
cdr3_nt: TGTGCCAGCAGCCAAGGTAGGGGAAGCTATGGCTACACCTTC
cdr3_aa: CASSQGRGSYGYTF

v_call: TRBV5-6
clone_size: few
d_call: -
cdr3_length: 14
j_call: TRBJ1-4
cdr3_nt: TGTGCCAGCAGCCCGGGGGTGACTAATGAAAAACTGTTTTTT
cdr3_aa: CASSPGVTNEKLFF

v_call: TRBV6-5
clone_size: -
d_call: TRBD2
cdr3_length: 14
j_call: TRBJ2-1
cdr3_nt: TGTGCCAGCAGTTCCGGGGGGGCGGATAATGAGCAGTTCTTC
cdr3_aa: CASSSGGADNEQFF

v_call: TRBV5-1
clone_size: -
d_call: TRBD1
cdr3_length: 16
j_call: TRBJ1-1
cdr3_nt: TGCGCCAGCAGCTTGGGAGGGGGCGCAGGGAACACTGAAGCTTTCTTT
cdr3_aa: CASSLGGGAGNTEAFF

v_call: TRBV7-2
clone_size: -
d_call: TRBD2
cdr3_length: 14
j_call: TRBJ2-3
cdr3_nt: TGTACCAGCAGGCCGGGACTAGCGTCAGATACGCAGTATTTT
cdr3_aa: CTSRPGLASDTQYF

v_call: TRBV19
clone_size: -
d_call: -
cdr3_length: 15
j_call: TRBJ1-5
cdr3_nt: TGTGCCAGTAGTATTGGGGCAGGGGGCAATCAGCCCCAGCATTTT
cdr3_aa: CASSIGAGGNQPQHF

v_call: TRBV12-3/TRBV12-4
clone_size: -
d_call: TRBD1
cdr3_length: 13
j_call: TRBJ2-1
cdr3_nt: TGTGCCAGCAGTTTCGACAGGGGGAATGAGCAGTTCTTC
cdr3_aa: CASSFDRGNEQFF

v_call: TRBV7-2
clone_size: -
d_call: TRBD1
cdr3_length: 16
j_call: TRBJ1-3
cdr3_nt: TGTGCCAGCAGCTTGACAGGGGCCAACTCTGGAAACACCATATATTTT
cdr3_aa: CASSLTGANSGNTIYF

v_call: TRBV19
clone_size: -
d_call: -
cdr3_length: 15
j_call: TRBJ2-7
cdr3_nt: TGTGCCAGTAGTATACAGGGATTAGGGTCCTACGAGCAGTACTTC
cdr3_aa: CASSIQGLGSYEQYF

v_call: TRBV7-2
clone_size: -
d_call: -
cdr3_length: 15
j_call: TRBJ2-6
cdr3_nt: TGTGCCAGCAGCCCCAGGGAGGCTGGGGCCAACGTCCTGACTTTC
cdr3_aa: CASSPREAGANVLTF

v_call: TRBV11-2
clone_size: -
d_call: -
cdr3_length: 13
j_call: TRBJ2-7
cdr3_nt: TGTGCCAGCAGCTTATGGGGGCCCTACGAGCAGTACTTC
cdr3_aa: CASSLWGPYEQYF

v_call: TRBV9
clone_size: -
d_call: -
cdr3_length: 16
j_call: TRBJ1-4
cdr3_nt: TGTGCCAGCAGCCCCTACAGTGATTCAACTAATGAAAAACTGTTTTTT
cdr3_aa: CASSPYSDSTNEKLFF

v_call: TRBV19
clone_size: once
d_call: -
cdr3_length: 14
j_call: TRBJ1-6
cdr3_nt: TGTGCCAGTAGGGGTGGAGAGGGTTATTCACCCCTCCACTTT
cdr3_aa: CASRGGEGYSPLHF

v_call: TRBV6-4
clone_size: few
d_call: TRBD2
cdr3_length: 14
j_call: TRBJ2-5
cdr3_nt: TGTGCCAGCAGTGCTATAGCGGGGGAAGAGACCCAGTACTTC
cdr3_aa: CASSAIAGEETQYF

v_call: TRBV6-5
clone_size: -
d_call: TRBD1
cdr3_length: 15
j_call: TRBJ2-7
cdr3_nt: TGTGCCAGCAGCCAGGATCCGGGACAGGGCCACGAGCAGTACTTC
cdr3_aa: CASSQDPGQGHEQYF

v_call: TRBV5-4
clone_size: -
d_call: -
cdr3_length: 13
j_call: TRBJ1-1
cdr3_nt: TGTGCCAGCAGCTTGGCTCTCGGGTCTGAAGCTTTCTTT
cdr3_aa: CASSLALGSEAFF

v_call: TRBV24-1
clone_size: -
d_call: -
cdr3_length: 15
j_call: TRBJ2-2
cdr3_nt: TGTGCCACCAGTGATGCTTCGGACAACGTCGGGGAGCTGTTTTTT
cdr3_aa: CATSDASDNVGELFF

v_call: TRBV14
clone_size: once
d_call: -
cdr3_length: 17
j_call: TRBJ1-1
cdr3_nt: TGTGCCAGCAGCCAATTGATCGGGGTGGGAGTGAGCACTGAAGCTTTCTTT
cdr3_aa: CASSQLIGVGVSTEAFF

v_call: TRBV19
clone_size: -
d_call: -
cdr3_length: 15
j_call: TRBJ1-6
cdr3_nt: TGTGCCGTCGGGCAGGGGAAGATCAGGAATTCACCCCTCCACTTT
cdr3_aa: CAVGQGKIRNSPLHF

v_call: TRBV6-5
clone_size: -
d_call: -
cdr3_length: 14
j_call: TRBJ1-2
cdr3_nt: TGTGCCAGCAGCCGGGGAGCTAACAACTATGGCTACACCTTC
cdr3_aa: CASSRGANNYGYTF

v_call: TRBV29-1
clone_size: -
d_call: -
cdr3_length: 13
j_call: TRBJ1-2
cdr3_nt: TGCAGCGTTGAGACTGGAAGTTTCTATGGCTACACCTTC
cdr3_aa: CSVETGSFYGYTF

v_call: TRBV9
clone_size: -
d_call: TRBD1
cdr3_length: 16
j_call: TRBJ1-4
cdr3_nt: TGTGCCAGCAGCCCTCGCGGGGACAGGGCGGATGAAAAACTGTTTTTT
cdr3_aa: CASSPRGDRADEKLFF

v_call: TRBV7-2
clone_size: once
d_call: -
cdr3_length: 14
j_call: TRBJ1-5
cdr3_nt: TGTGCCAGCAGGTCTTCGTTCGGCAATCAGCCCCAGCATTTT
cdr3_aa: CASRSSFGNQPQHF

v_call: TRBV5-4
clone_size: -
d_call: -
cdr3_length: 14
j_call: TRBJ1-1
cdr3_nt: TGTGCCAGCAGCTCACCCCTAACTTTTACTGAAGCTTTCTTT
cdr3_aa: CASSSPLTFTEAFF

v_call: TRBV7-9
clone_size: -
d_call: TRBD2
cdr3_length: 18
j_call: TRBJ2-3
cdr3_nt: TGTGCCAGCAGCCCGCCGACCATAGCGGGGGGTCGCACAGATACGCAGTATTTT
cdr3_aa: CASSPPTIAGGRTDTQYF

v_call: TRBV2
clone_size: -
d_call: TRBD1
cdr3_length: 12
j_call: TRBJ1-2
cdr3_nt: TGTGCCAGCAGTGGGGACAGCAGTGGCTACACCTTC
cdr3_aa: CASSGDSSGYTF

v_call: TRBV27
clone_size: -
d_call: TRBD1
cdr3_length: 17
j_call: TRBJ1-2
cdr3_nt: TGTGCCAGCAGCCAATACTACACACCGGGACAGGGAAATGGCTACACCTTC
cdr3_aa: CASSQYYTPGQGNGYTF